This T cell receptor beta chain stems from a study of cytotoxic CD8 clonotypes in ibrutinib-treated CLL. Whole-study context: Response was recorded as partial in 25 or so patients and complete in 2; at median about 64 months, approximately 15 remained remitted and approximately twelve had progressed. Samples showed on average approximately 260,000 productive templates and about 100,000 productive rearrangements.

Method: immunoSEQ multiplex PCR; TCRdb's copy keeps in-frame clones and lacks some. The top ten clones hold approximately 6% of a sample with some 70,000 clones, about two thirds of them seen once. Study-level results: Measured clonality at baseline was greater than in age-matched healthy donors and tracked with circulating CD8+ T-cell counts. Clonality went higher at ibrutinib response and then dropped back toward baseline at progression.

Germline V gene lookup returns CDR1 MNHNS and CDR2 SASEGT. V was shortened by 8 bases and J by 1 base, with 8 bases between the two germline ends. The CDR3 sequence is 12 residues long. Details on this clone: Its target is not known.

This TCR derives from a human donor with chronic lymphocytic leukemia. The rearrangement uses TRBV6-1 and TRBJ2-5; no reliable D call. Here the sequenced sample was PBMCs, taken after 12 months of ibrutinib treatment. DNA of the CDR3: TGTGCCAGCCGGAGAGTCCAAGAGACCCAGTACTTC. It specifies CASRRVQETQYF.